The TCR beta chain under discussion was sequenced for a study of T cell responses to AZD1222 COVID-19 vaccine. There are 16 residues in the CDR3. V was clipped by 5 bases and J by 1 base, with 16 bases between them. Germline CDR1 MNHEY, CDR2 SMNVEV (reference sequence). Data came from immunoSEQ multiplex PCR; TCRdb stores just in-frame clones and leaves some out. Among over 100,000 clones listed, around 87% were seen once. V and J are TRBV27 and TRBJ2-3; D is tentatively TRBD1 or TRBD2 (5 bases each). This TCR derives from an adult who received the AZD1222 COVID-19 vaccine. The specimen comprised peripheral blood, sampled 28 days after the second AZD1222 dose. CDR3 protein: CASSLRVGTRTDTQYF. As DNA, the CDR3 is TGTGCCAGCAGTCTCAGGGTGGGGACGCGCACAGATACGCAGTATTTT.